This T cell receptor beta chain stems from a study of blood T cell repertoires in COVID-19. At the level of the study: T cells, B-cell-depleted T cells, or PBMCs supplied cDNA or gDNA.

Germline-derived CDR1 and CDR2 are LNHDA and SQIVND (reference sequence). Trimming took off 6 bases at V and 4 bases at J, with 16 bases between the two ends. CDR3 length: 15 amino acids. Methods used by the authors: From reference gene primer amplification, estimates of nucleated cell counts were derived. Clones were sequenced by immunoSEQ multiplex PCR, and TCRdb holds only the in-frame ones, with some missing. V, J and clone size are taken as reported in that table, and D and trimming were inferred from the DNA itself. The data contain some 77,000 clones, roughly 80% of them singletons. Sequenced sample: peripheral blood. The origin of this receptor is a woman aged 55-70 years with acute or convalescent COVID-19. This chain connects TRBV19 to TRBJ1-3; perhaps TRBD1 as D (6 bases). Here the CDR3 DNA reads TGTGCCAGTAGCCCTCGACAGGAGTTAGGAAACACCATATATTTT. Amino acids: CASSPRQELGNTIYF.